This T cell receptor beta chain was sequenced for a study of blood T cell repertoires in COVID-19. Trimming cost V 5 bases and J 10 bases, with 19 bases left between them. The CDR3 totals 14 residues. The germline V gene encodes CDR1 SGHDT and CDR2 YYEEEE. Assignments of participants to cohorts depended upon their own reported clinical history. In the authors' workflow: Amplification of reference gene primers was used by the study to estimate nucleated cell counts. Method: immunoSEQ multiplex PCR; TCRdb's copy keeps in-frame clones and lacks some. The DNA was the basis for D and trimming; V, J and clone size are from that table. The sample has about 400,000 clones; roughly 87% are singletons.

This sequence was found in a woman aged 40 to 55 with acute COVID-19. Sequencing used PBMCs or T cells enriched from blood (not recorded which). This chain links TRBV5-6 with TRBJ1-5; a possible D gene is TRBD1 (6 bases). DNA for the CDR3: TGTGCCAGCAGTTACCGTGGGGGGGCCTATCCCCAGCATTTT. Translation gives CASSYRGGAYPQHF.